This T cell receptor beta chain comes out of a study of glioma-infiltrating T cells. TCR alpha and beta CDR3 regions were amplified from RNA using iRepertoire nested multiplex PCR. A single record per CDR3 protein comes from TCRdb applying MiXCR to the multiplex PCR reads. The sample holds about 93,000 distinct CDR3 sequences, 35% to 45% seen once. Comments on this clonotype: No antigen is known for it. Just one base apart from a much larger clone, this may be a read error.

Overall study findings and caveats: Very few CDR3 sequences were shared between tissue and blood.

Sequencing was done on a sample of glioma tissue, nonneoplastic brain tissue, or PBMCs (not recorded which). The origin of this receptor is a human donor with low-grade glioma or glioblastoma, undergoing nonglioma brain surgery, or in good health (not recorded which).

In nucleotides, the CDR3 is TGTGCCATCAGTGGGGATCGTTCTAACGATCAGCACCAGCATTTT. Amino acid sequence: CAISGDRSNDQHQHF. This sequence joins TRBV6-1 and TRBJ1-5; D remains unclear. This CDR3 is 15 amino acids long. The V gene's germline CDR1 is MNHNS and CDR2 SASEGT.